One and the same sample provided the 4 T cell receptor beta chains below, sequenced in a study of CD8+CD57+ T cells in acquired aplastic anemia. Researchers used genomic DNA as the template to profile TCR beta VDJ and CDR3. One entry per CDR3 protein results from TCRdb running MiXCR on the reads. The sample contains approximately 50,000 distinct CDR3 sequences, over 60% of which appear only once. The sample comprised sorted CD4+, CD8+, or CD8+CD57+ T cells (not recorded which) from PBMCs. The receptors here all came from a human donor in good health, serving as a control.

The chain joins TRBV24-1 to TRBJ2-5; 12 bases fit TRBD1. The CDR3 runs to 17 residues. V dropped 3 bases and J dropped 5; count of bases not matched to a gene: 9. Germline values: CDR1 KGHDR, CDR2 SFDVKD. The CDR3 is CATSDPGTGGNGETQYF. The CDR3 coding sequence is TGTGCCACCAGTGATCCAGGGACAGGGGGCAACGGGGAGACCCAGTACTTC.

The chain couples TRBV2 to TRBJ2-3; D is unresolved. Germline V gives CDR1 SNHLY, CDR2 FYNNEI. V shed 6 bases and J shed 2 bases, with 12 bases lying between them. The CDR3 runs 14 residues. The CDR3 nucleotides are TGTGCCAGCAGCTCCACCTATGCCACAGATACGCAGTATTTT. It encodes CASSSTYATDTQYF. The full variable domain, rest sourced from reference TRBV2 and TRBJ2-3, is EPEVTQTPSHQVTQMGQEVILRCVPISNHLYFYWYRQILGQKVEFLVSFYNNEISEKSEIFDDQFSVERPDGSNFTLKIRSTKLEDSAMYFCASSSTYATDTQYFGPGTRLTVL.

This clonotype was detected ten times or more. This sequence joins TRBV3-1 and TRBJ2-3; 7 positions agree with TRBD2. Germline CDR1 is LGHDT and CDR2 is YNNKEL (reference sequence). The J segment lost 0 bases and the V segment lost 1 base, leaving 13 bases of the junction unmatched. This CDR3 has 19 amino acids. CDR3 bases: TGTGCCAGCAGCCAAGGTCCCATGGGGGGAGGGCCCAGCACAGATACGCAGTATTTT. It specifies CASSQGPMGGGPSTDTQYF.

This clonotype was seen many times. V usage is TRBV11-2 and J usage is TRBJ2-1, with no clear D. The CDR3 extends over 16 amino acids. CDR1 SGHAT and CDR2 FQNNGV come from the germline V gene. V was clipped by 7 bases and J by 0 bases, with 16 bases between them. The CDR3 region is CASTESGGSSYNEQFF. The CDR3 DNA is TGTGCCAGCACCGAATCTGGCGGCAGCTCCTACAATGAGCAGTTCTTC.